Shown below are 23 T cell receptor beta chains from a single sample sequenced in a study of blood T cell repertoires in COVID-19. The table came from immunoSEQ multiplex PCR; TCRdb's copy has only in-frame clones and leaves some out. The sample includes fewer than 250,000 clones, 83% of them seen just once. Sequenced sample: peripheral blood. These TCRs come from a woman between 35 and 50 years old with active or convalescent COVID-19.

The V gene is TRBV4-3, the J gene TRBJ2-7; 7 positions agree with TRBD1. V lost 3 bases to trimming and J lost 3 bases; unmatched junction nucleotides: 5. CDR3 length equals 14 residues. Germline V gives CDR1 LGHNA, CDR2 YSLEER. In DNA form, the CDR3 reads TGCGCCAGCAGCCAGTTCACAGGGGACTACGAGCAGTACTTC. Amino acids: CASSQFTGDYEQYF.

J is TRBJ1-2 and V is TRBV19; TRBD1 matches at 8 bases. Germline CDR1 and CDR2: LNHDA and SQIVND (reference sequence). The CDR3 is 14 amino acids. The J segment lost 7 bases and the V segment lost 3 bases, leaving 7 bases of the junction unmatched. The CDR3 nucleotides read TGTGCCAGTAGTATCTTACAGGGGGAAAGTGGCTACACCTTC. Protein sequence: CASSILQGESGYTF.

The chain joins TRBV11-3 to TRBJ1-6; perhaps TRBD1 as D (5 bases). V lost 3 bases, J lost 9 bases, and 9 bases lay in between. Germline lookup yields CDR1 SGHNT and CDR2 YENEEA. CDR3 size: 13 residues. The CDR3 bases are TGTGCCAGCAGCTTCCCAGGGTCTTCACCCCTCCACTTT. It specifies CASSFPGSSPLHF.

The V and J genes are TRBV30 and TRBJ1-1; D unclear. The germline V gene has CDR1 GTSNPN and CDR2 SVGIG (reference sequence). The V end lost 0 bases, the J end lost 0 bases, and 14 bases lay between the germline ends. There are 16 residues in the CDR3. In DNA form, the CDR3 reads TGTGCCTGGAGTGTGCCCAGGCAGAGCATGAACACTGAAGCTTTCTTT. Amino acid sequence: CAWSVPRQSMNTEAFF.

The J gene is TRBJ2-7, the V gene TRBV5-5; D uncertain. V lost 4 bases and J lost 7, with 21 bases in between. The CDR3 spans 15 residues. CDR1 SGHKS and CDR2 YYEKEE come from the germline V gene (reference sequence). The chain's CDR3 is CASSPTFSVDLEQYF. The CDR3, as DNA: TGTGCCAGCAGCCCTACCTTTTCGGTCGATCTAGAGCAGTACTTC.

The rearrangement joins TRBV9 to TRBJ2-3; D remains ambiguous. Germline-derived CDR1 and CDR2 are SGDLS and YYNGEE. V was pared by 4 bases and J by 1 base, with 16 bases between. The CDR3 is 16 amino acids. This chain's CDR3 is CASSPDGGSRTDTQYF. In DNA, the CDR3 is TGTGCCAGCAGCCCCGACGGCGGAAGCCGCACAGATACGCAGTATTTT.

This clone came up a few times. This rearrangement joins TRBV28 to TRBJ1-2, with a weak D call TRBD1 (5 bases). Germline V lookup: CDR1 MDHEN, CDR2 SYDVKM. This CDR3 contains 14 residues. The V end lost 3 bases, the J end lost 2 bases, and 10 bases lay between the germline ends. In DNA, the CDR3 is TGTGCCAGCAGTTTGGGGGGACCCAACTATGGCTACACCTTC. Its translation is CASSLGGPNYGYTF.

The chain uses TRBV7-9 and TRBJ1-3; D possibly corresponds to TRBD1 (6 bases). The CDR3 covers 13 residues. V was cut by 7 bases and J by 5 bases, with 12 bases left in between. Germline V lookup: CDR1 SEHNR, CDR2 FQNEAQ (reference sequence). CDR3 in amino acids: CASTSDSRNTIYF. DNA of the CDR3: TGTGCCAGCACCTCGGACAGCCGAAACACCATATATTTT.

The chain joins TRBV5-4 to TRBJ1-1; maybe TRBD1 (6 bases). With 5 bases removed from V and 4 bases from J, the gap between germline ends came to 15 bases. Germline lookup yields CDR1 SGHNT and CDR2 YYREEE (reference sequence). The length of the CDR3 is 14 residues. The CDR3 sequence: CASSSQGFGTEAFF. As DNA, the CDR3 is TGTGCCAGCAGTTCACAGGGATTCGGCACTGAAGCTTTCTTT.

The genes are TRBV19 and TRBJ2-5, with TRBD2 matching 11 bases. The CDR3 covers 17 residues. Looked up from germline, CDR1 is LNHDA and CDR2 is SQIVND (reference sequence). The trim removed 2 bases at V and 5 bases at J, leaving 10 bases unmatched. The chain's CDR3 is CASSIRTSGLVGETQYF. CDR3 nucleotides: TGTGCCAGTAGTATAAGGACTAGCGGGCTTGTCGGCGAGACCCAGTACTTC.

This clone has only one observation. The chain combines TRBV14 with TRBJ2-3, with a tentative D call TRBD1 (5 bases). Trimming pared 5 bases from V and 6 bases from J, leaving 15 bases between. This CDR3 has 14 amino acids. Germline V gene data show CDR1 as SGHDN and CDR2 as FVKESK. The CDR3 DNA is TGTGCCAGCAGCGCACAATTAGGGGTGGATACGCAGTATTTT. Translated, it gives CASSAQLGVDTQYF. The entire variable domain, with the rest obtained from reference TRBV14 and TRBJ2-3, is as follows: EAGVTQFPSHSVIEKGQTVTLRCDPISGHDNLYWYRRVMGKEIKFLLHFVKESKQDESGMPNNRFLAERTGGTYSTLKVQPAELEDSGVYFCASSAQLGVDTQYFGPGTRLTVL.

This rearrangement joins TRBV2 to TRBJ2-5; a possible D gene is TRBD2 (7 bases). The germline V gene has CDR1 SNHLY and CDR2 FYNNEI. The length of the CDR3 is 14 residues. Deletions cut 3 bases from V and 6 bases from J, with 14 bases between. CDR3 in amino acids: CASSDRGGGKTQYF. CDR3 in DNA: TGTGCCAGCAGTGACCGGGGAGGGGGGAAGACCCAGTACTTC.

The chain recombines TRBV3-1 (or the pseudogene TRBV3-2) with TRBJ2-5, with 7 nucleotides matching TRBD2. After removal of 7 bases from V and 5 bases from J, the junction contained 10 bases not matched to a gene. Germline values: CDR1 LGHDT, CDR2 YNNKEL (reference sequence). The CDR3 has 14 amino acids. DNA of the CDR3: TGTGCCAGCACCCGACTAAGCGGGGACGAGACCCAGTACTTC. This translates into CASTRLSGDETQYF.

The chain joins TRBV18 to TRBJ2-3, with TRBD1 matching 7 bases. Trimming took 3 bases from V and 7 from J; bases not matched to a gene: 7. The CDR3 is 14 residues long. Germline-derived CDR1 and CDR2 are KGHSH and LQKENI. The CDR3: CASSPSPTGNTQYF. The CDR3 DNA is TGTGCCAGCTCACCGAGTCCGACAGGGAATACGCAGTATTTT.

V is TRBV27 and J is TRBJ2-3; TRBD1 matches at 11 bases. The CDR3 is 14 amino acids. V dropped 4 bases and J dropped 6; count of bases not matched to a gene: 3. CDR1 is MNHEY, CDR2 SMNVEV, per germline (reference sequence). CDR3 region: CASSSGTGGDTQYF. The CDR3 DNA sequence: TGTGCCAGCAGTTCCGGGACAGGGGGGGATACGCAGTATTTT.

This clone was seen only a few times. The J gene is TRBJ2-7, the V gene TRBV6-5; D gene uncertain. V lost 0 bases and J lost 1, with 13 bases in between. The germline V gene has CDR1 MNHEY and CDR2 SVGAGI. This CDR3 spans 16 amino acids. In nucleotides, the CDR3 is TGTGCCAGCAGTTACTCGATGTCCCAGGTTTCCTACGAGCAGTACTTC. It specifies CASSYSMSQVSYEQYF.

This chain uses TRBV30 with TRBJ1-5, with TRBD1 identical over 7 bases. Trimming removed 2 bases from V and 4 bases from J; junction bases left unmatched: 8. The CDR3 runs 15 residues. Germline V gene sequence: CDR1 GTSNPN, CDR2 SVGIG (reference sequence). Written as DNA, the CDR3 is TGTGCCTGGAGTTTGACAGGGAGTCGGAATCAGCCCCAGCATTTT. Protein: CAWSLTGSRNQPQHF.

The CDR3 bases are TGTGCCAGCAACCAACAGGGTGGCGGGGAGCTGTTTTTT. Protein: CASNQQGGGELFF. This chain uses TRBV12-3 or TRBV12-4 with TRBJ2-2; the D gene is possibly TRBD1 (6 bases). Trimming removed 7 bases from V and 7 bases from J, with 13 bases in between. There are 13 residues in the CDR3.

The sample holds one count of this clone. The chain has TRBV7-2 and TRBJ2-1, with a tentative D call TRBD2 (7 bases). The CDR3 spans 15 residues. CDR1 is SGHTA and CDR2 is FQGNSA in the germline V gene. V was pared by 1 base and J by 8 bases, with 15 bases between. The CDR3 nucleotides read TGTGCCAGCAGCTTAGAGCGGAGGGGGGGAGATGAGCAGTTCTTC. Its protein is CASSLERRGGDEQFF.

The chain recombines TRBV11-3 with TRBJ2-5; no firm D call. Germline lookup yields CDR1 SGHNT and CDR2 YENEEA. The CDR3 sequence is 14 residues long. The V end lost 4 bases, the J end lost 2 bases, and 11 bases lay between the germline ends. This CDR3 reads CASSYGTMQETQYF. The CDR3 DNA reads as TGTGCCAGCAGCTACGGTACGATGCAAGAGACCCAGTACTTC.

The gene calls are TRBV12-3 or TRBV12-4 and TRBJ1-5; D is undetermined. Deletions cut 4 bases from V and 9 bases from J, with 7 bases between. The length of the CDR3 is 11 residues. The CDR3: CASSSTGPQHF. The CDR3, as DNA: TGTGCCAGCAGTTCCACGGGGCCCCAGCATTTT.

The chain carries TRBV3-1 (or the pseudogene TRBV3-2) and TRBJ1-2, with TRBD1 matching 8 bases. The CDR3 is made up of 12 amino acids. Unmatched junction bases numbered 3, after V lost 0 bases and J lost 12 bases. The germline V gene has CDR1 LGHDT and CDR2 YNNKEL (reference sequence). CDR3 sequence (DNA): TGTGCCAGCAGCCAAGACAGACAGGGGAACACCTTC. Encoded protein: CASSQDRQGNTF.

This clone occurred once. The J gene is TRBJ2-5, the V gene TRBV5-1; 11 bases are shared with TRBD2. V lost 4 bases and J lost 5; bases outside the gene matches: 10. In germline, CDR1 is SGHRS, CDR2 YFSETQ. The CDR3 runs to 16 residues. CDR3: CASSGETSGAMETQYF. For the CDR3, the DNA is TGCGCCAGCAGCGGGGAGACTAGCGGGGCCATGGAGACCCAGTACTTC. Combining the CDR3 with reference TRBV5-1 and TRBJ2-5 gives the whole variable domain KAGVTQTPRYLIKTRGQQVTLSCSPISGHRSVSWYQQTPGQGLQFLFEYFSETQRNKGNFPGRFSGRQFSNSRSEMNVSTLELGDSALYLCASSGETSGAMETQYFGPGTRLLVL.